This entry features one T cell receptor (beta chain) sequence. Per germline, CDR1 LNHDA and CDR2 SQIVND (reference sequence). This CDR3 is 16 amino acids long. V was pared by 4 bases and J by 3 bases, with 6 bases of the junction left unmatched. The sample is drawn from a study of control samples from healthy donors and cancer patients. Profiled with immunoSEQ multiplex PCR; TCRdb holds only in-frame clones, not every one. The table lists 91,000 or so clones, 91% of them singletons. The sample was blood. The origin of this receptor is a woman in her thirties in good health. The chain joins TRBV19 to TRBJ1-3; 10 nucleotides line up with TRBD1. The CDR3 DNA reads TGTGCCAGTAGTACGATCGACAGGGGGCGTGGAAACACCATATATTTT. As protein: CASSTIDRGRGNTIYF.